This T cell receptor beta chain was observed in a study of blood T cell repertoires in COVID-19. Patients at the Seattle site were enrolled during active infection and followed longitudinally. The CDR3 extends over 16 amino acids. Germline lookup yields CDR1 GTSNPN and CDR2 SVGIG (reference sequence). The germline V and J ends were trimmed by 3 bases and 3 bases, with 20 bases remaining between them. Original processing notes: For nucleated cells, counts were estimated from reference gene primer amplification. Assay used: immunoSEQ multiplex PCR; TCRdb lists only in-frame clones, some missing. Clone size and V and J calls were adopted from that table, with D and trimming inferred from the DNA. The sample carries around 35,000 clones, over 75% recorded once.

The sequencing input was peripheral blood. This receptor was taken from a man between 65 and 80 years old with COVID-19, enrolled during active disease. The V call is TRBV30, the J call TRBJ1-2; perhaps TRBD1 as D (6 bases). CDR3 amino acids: CAWRRAGAWGYYGYTF. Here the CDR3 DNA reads TGTGCCTGGAGAAGGGCAGGGGCTTGGGGGTACTATGGCTACACCTTC.